This T cell receptor beta chain came from a study of CD8 T cells in Susac syndrome. When the RNA was reverse transcribed, random hexamers were used with an input of about 0.5 to 1 ug. MiXCR, run by TCRdb on the immunoSEQ multiplex PCR reads, gives a single entry per CDR3 protein. In the table there are over 300,000 distinct CDR3 sequences, 92% of which are singletons. Sequencing of TCR beta, carried out with a high-throughput approach, was applied to CD8+ and CD4+ T cells from the blood. CDR3 size: 16 residues. Germline CDR1 reads SGDLS; CDR2 reads YYNGEE. With V trimmed by 4 bases and J by 3 bases, 8 bases remained unmatched.

Sequencing used CD4+ T cells from PBMCs. The rearrangement joins TRBV9 to TRBJ1-4; 8 bases match TRBD1. The sequence derives from a human donor with multiple sclerosis. The CDR3 spells CASSPRQGRANEKLFF. CDR3 DNA sequence: TGTGCCAGCAGCCCAAGACAGGGGCGGGCTAATGAAAAACTGTTTTTT.